These 19 T cell receptor beta chains share one sample of origin, sequenced in a study of kidney transplant recipient with SARS-CoV-2 infection (dated by TCRdb to 2020 to 2023). The sequencer listed for this sample is Illumina MiSeq. TCRdb trimmed public reads at Q25 via fastp, called clones via MiXCR and kept in-frame beta chains. Each CDR3 protein gets just one entry, which takes the most common genes and DNA from the rows behind it. Across this sample there are 200,000 to 300,000 distinct CDR3 sequences, with more than 25% seen only once. Less than 8.5% of the sample belongs to the ten largest clones. Interpreted using the paper, the time point label stands for: pre-pandemic baseline sample and day 111 after first positive SARS-CoV-2 test. The sequences come from a blood sample, collected at baseline and on approximately day 120 from a kidney transplant recipient. The receptors here all came from a young adult male patient who had COVID-19 and was a kidney transplant recipient. Once a transplant has taken place, some T cells may be donor derived.

This clonotype was picked up a small number of times. The gene calls are TRBV5-4 and TRBJ1-2; D remains unclear. With 7 bases removed from V and 4 bases from J, the gap between germline ends came to 23 bases. This CDR3 comprises 16 residues. The germline V gene has CDR1 SGHNT and CDR2 YYREEE (reference sequence). CDR3 sequence (DNA): TGTGCCAGCCAAGTAAGCGTACCAGGAAAGACCTATGGCTACACCTTC. This sequence encodes CASQVSVPGKTYGYTF.

This clonotype was seen only a few times. This may be a read error: a much more frequent sequence differs by one nucleotide. This sequence joins TRBV19 and TRBJ2-2; D is unresolved. Germline CDR1 and CDR2: LNHDA and SQIVND (reference sequence). The CDR3 sequence is 14 residues long. CDR3 sequence (DNA): TGTGCCTGTAGTATATATTGGAACACCGGGGAGCTGTTTTTT. This translates into CACSIYWNTGELFF.

There are many counts of this clonotype. Written as DNA, the CDR3 is TGTGCCAGCAGCGGGGAGTTAGCTTTCTTT. This encodes CASSGELAFF. V usage is TRBV7-9 and J usage is TRBJ1-1; no clear D gene. The CDR3 sequence is 10 residues long. CDR1 SEHNR and CDR2 FQNEAQ come from the germline V gene (reference sequence). Trimming cost V 5 bases and J 10 bases, with 8 bases left between them.

This clonotype was counted at least ten times. This chain uses TRBV19 with TRBJ1-2, with D possibly matching TRBD1 (6 bases). CDR1 is LNHDA, CDR2 SQIVND, per germline (reference sequence). Trimming took 4 bases from V and 4 from J, leaving 22 bases between them. The CDR3 covers 17 residues. The CDR3 coding sequence is TGTGCCAGTAGTAGTCAGGGGACAAATCGAAAGACCTATGGCTACACCTTC. Protein: CASSSQGTNRKTYGYTF.

Concerning this clonotype: This may be a read error: a much more frequent sequence differs by one nucleotide. This sequence joins TRBV4-2 and TRBJ1-5; TRBD1 might be the D (5 bases). Germline V lookup: CDR1 LGHNA, CDR2 YNFKEQ. V lost 4 bases to trimming and J lost 6 bases, with 19 bases between them. The CDR3 spans 16 residues. The CDR3 protein is CASSRQISGFVQPQHF. The CDR3 DNA reads TGTGCCAGCAGCCGACAAATATCAGGGTTTGTTCAGCCCCAGCATTTT.

In this sample, this clonotype turned up many times. The rearrangement joins TRBV6-5 to TRBJ1-2; no clear D gene. V was shortened by 6 bases and J by 2 bases, with 13 bases between the two germline ends. Germline assignment: CDR1 MNHEY and CDR2 SVGAGI. CDR3 length: 14 residues. CDR3 protein: CASRWKDGNYGYTF. CDR3 in DNA: TGTGCCAGCAGGTGGAAGGACGGAAACTATGGCTACACCTTC.

Remarks on this clonotype: The junction departs from germline at one end; a sequencing error may be responsible. The chain employs TRBV16 and TRBJ1-2; D is undetermined. CDR1 and CDR2 (germline): KGHSY, FQNENV. The CDR3 is made up of 17 amino acids. In nucleotides, the CDR3 is TGTGCCAGCAGCGCCGCTAGGGTCGTTAGAAAGACCTATGGCTACATCTTC. Translated, it gives CASSAARVVRKTYGYIF.

There are many counts of this clonotype. The CDR3 reads CASSPQRGGVNTEAFF. The CDR3 DNA follows: TGTGCCAGCTCACCACAGCGTGGGGGGGTCAACACTGAAGCTTTCTTT. The chain carries TRBV18 and TRBJ1-1; TRBD1 is a possible D gene (5 bases). CDR3 length: 16 residues. Deletions cut 1 base from V and 2 bases from J, with 14 bases between. Looked up from germline, CDR1 is KGHSH and CDR2 is LQKENI.

This clonotype was seen at least ten times. The V and J genes are TRBV19 and TRBJ2-7; D is uncertain. The germline CDR1 and CDR2 sequences are LNHDA and SQIVND (reference sequence). CDR3 size: 13 residues. Deletions cut 7 bases from V and 4 bases from J, with 14 bases between. As DNA, the CDR3 is TGTGCCAGTACCCCAACTCCCGGATACGAGCAGTACTTC. This codes for CASTPTPGYEQYF.

A word on this clonotype: A read error may be the cause here, since a much bigger clone is one base away. The chain employs TRBV21-1 and TRBJ2-3; the table gives TRBD2 as D, unverified against the DNA. TRBV21-1 is reported as a pseudogene. The CDR3 is 17 amino acids. CDR3 in DNA: TGTGCCAGCAGGCAGGATCTAGCTACAGTCGTGCAAGATACGCAGTATTTT. This codes for CASRQDLATVVQDTQYF.

On this clonotype itself: A much larger clonotype is one base distant, so this may be a read error. The chain uses TRBV15 and TRBJ1-2; no clear D gene. The V gene's germline CDR1 is LNHNV and CDR2 YYDKDF (reference sequence). Between the trimmed V and J ends, which lost 5 bases and 4 bases, there was a span of 23 bases. This CDR3 has 17 amino acids. The DNA for the CDR3 is TGTGCCACCAGCGTTTGTGAAAGGTGTGGAGAGACCTATGGCTACACCTTC. This sequence encodes CATSVCERCGETYGYTF.

This chain links TRBV19 with TRBJ2-5, with D tentatively TRBD2 (5 bases). There are 16 residues in the CDR3. Germline V CDR1 and CDR2: LNHDA, SQIVND (reference sequence). V gave up 5 bases and J gave up 4 bases, with 20 bases separating them. CDR3 amino acids: CASSGLARAEIETQYF. CDR3 nucleotide sequence: TGTGCCAGTAGTGGATTAGCGCGAGCTGAAATAGAGACCCAGTACTTC.

This clonotype was detected many times. The chain combines TRBV7-3 with TRBJ1-4, with 9 bases matching TRBD1. The CDR3 runs to 21 residues. The V gene's germline CDR1 is SGHTA and CDR2 FQGTGA. J was trimmed by 2 bases and V by 1 base; bases with no gene match: 17. In nucleotides, the CDR3 is TGTGCCAGCAGCTTAAGCGAAGGGCTGGGACAGGGACTTTTTACTAATGAAAAACTGTTTTTT. Protein product: CASSLSEGLGQGLFTNEKLFF.

On this clonotype itself: It may be a read error: a sequence one base away is much more abundant. This chain uses TRBV12-5 with TRBJ1-2, with D maybe TRBD1 (5 bases). Per the germline V gene, CDR1 is LGHNT and CDR2 is FRNRAP. This CDR3 contains 17 residues. This chain's CDR3 is CASGLMSLQGKTYGHTF. The CDR3 DNA follows: TGTGCTAGTGGTCTTATGAGTTTGCAGGGAAAGACCTATGGCCACACCTTC.

This clonotype was seen at least ten times. V usage is TRBV9 and J usage is TRBJ2-7, with 8 bases matching TRBD2. The length of the CDR3 is 16 residues. Germline assignment: CDR1 SGDLS and CDR2 YYNGEE. V shed 0 bases, J shed 3 bases, and the junction held 8 bases outside the gene matches. The CDR3 region is CASSVGGSGEYYEQYF. In nucleotides, the CDR3 is TGTGCCAGCAGCGTAGGAGGTAGCGGGGAATACTACGAGCAGTACTTC.

Ten or more counts support this clonotype. This chain links TRBV28 with TRBJ2-2; D remains ambiguous. The CDR3 has 12 amino acids. Trimming took off 2 bases at V and 6 bases at J, with 4 bases between the two ends. Per the germline V gene, CDR1 is MDHEN and CDR2 is SYDVKM. The CDR3 nucleotides read TGTGCCAGCAGTTTAAGTGCCGGGGAGCTGTTTTTT. Its translation: CASSLSAGELFF.

Of note for this clonotype: One base away lies a much larger clone, so this may be a sequencing read error. This chain uses TRBV21-1 with TRBJ2-3; TRBD2, as called in the table, went unchecked against the DNA. TRBV21-1 represents a pseudogene. The length of the CDR3 is 17 residues. CDR3 bases: TGTGCCGGCAGCTCCTATCTAGCTACAGTCATGCAAGATACGCAGTATTTT. Translating gives CAGSSYLATVMQDTQYF.

This clonotype came up many times. The chain couples TRBV21-1 to TRBJ2-3; TRBD1 is the table's D call, not checked against the DNA. TRBV21-1 is termed a pseudogene. The CDR3 loop spans 17 amino acids. The CDR3 DNA reads TGTGCCAGCAGAAGGGACCTAGCTACAGTCATGCAAGATACGCAGTATTTT. Translation gives CASRRDLATVMQDTQYF.

Many counts were recorded for this clonotype. The chain joins TRBV5-5 to TRBJ1-2; D is uncertain. This CDR3 comprises 16 residues. Germline loops: CDR1 SGHKS, CDR2 YYEKEE (reference sequence). Trimming cost V 6 bases and J 4 bases, with 22 bases left between them. The CDR3: CASIGYVSRKTYGYTF. DNA for the CDR3: TGTGCCAGCATCGGCTATGTCTCGCGAAAGACCTATGGCTACACCTTC. Together with reference TRBV5-5 and TRBJ1-2, the CDR3 gives the full variable domain: DAGVTQSPTHLIKTRGQQVTLRCSPISGHKSVSWYQQVLGQGPQFIFQYYEKEERGRGNFPDRFSARQFPNYSSELNVNALLLGDSALYLCASIGYVSRKTYGYTFGSGTRLTVV.